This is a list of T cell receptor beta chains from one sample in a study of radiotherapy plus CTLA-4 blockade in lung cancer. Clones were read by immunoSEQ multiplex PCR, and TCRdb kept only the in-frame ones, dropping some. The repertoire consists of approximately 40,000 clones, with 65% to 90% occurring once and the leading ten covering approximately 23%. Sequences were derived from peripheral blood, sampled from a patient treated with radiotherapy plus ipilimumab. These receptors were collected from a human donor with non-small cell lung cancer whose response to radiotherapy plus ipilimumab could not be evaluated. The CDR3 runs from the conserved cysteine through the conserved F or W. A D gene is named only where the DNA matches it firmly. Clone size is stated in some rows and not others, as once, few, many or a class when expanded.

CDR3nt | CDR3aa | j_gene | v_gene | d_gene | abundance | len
TGTGCCAGCAGCGTAGGGTCCCTTTCCGGTGAAAAACTGTTTTTT | CASSVGSLSGEKLFF | TRBJ1-4 | TRBV9 | NA | NA | 15
TGTGCCAGCAGCACGGACAGGGGAAAGTACCAAGAGACCCAGTACTTC | CASSTDRGKYQETQYF | TRBJ2-5 | TRBV5-6 | TRBD1 | NA | 16
TGCGCCAGCAGCCGAGCCCGGACAGGCCAAGAGACCCAGTACTTC | CASSRARTGQETQYF | TRBJ2-5 | TRBV4-1 | TRBD1 | NA | 15
TGTGCCAGCAGGAAAGAGACACAAGAGACCCAGTACTTC | CASRKETQETQYF | TRBJ2-5 | TRBV2 | NA | NA | 13
TGCGCCAGCAGCTTCGCGGGGGCGGACACCGGGGAGCTGTTTTTT | CASSFAGADTGELFF | TRBJ2-2 | TRBV5-1 | NA | NA | 15
TGTGCCAGCAGCGCCCGACTAGCGGGCTACGAGCAGTACTTC | CASSARLAGYEQYF | TRBJ2-7 | TRBV13 | TRBD2 | NA | 14
TGTGCCAGCAGCCCGTGGGGGCTCTACACCGGGGAGCTGTTTTTT | CASSPWGLYTGELFF | TRBJ2-2 | TRBV5-6 | NA | once | 15
TGTGCCAGCAGCCTCGGGGCAGATACGCAGTATTTT | CASSLGADTQYF | TRBJ2-3 | TRBV11-3 | NA | once | 12
TGCGCCAGCAGCGGCGGGGACAGGGCTTATGGCTACACCTTC | CASSGGDRAYGYTF | TRBJ1-2 | TRBV5-1 | TRBD1 | once | 14
TGTGCCAGTAGTATAGATCCTCGGGACAGGGCCCTACTAAACACTGAAGCTTTCTTT | CASSIDPRDRALLNTEAFF | TRBJ1-1 | TRBV19 | TRBD1 | NA | 19
TGTGCCAGCAGAACACAGGGGAGCTCCTACAATGAGCAGTTCTTC | CASRTQGSSYNEQFF | TRBJ2-1 | TRBV27 | TRBD1 | few | 15
TGTGCCAGCTCCCCGGGGGGGGTTTATGGCTACACCTTC | CASSPGGVYGYTF | TRBJ1-2 | TRBV5-4 | NA | NA | 13
TGCGCCAGCAGCTTGGTCCAGGGGTCTGGAAACACCATATATTTT | CASSLVQGSGNTIYF | TRBJ1-3 | TRBV5-1 | NA | NA | 15
TGCAGTGCTACTCGTTCGGAGACCCAGTACTTC | CSATRSETQYF | TRBJ2-5 | TRBV20-1 | NA | NA | 11
TGTGCCAGCAGCTTAGGGGACAGGGGGAACTACGAGCAGTACTTC | CASSLGDRGNYEQYF | TRBJ2-7 | TRBV7-2 | TRBD1 | NA | 15
TGTGCCAGCAGAGCTAGCGATTGGGGGGGTGAGCAGTTCTTC | CASRASDWGGEQFF | TRBJ2-1 | TRBV28 | TRBD2 | NA | 14
TGTGCCAGCAGCTTAGTCGGTCGCGGGGAGCAGAAAGCTTTCTTT | CASSLVGRGEQKAFF | TRBJ1-1 | TRBV11-2 | NA | NA | 15
TGCGCCAGCAGCCGACGGACTAGCGGGGGGAGTGGAGAGCTGTTTTTT | CASSRRTSGGSGELFF | TRBJ2-2 | TRBV4-1 | TRBD2 | NA | 16
TGTGCCAGCAGGATTGGAAGACTGAATAATTCACCCCTCCACTTT | CASRIGRLNNSPLHF | TRBJ1-6 | TRBV28 | NA | NA | 15
TGTGCCAGCAGGCTAACAGGGGGCGCAGGAACTGAAGCTTTCTTT | CASRLTGGAGTEAFF | TRBJ1-1 | TRBV27 | TRBD1 | NA | 15
TGTGCCAGCAGCCTGGGACTCCAAGCGGACATTCAGTACTTC | CASSLGLQADIQYF | TRBJ2-4 | TRBV5-5 | NA | few | 14
TGTGCCAGCTCGCCCGGGACAGGGAACTTGGGTTTGGGAGAGACCCAGTACTTC | CASSPGTGNLGLGETQYF | TRBJ2-5 | TRBV27 | TRBD1 | once | 18
TGTGCCAGTAGCACCATCGGACAGGGCTACGAGCAGTACTTC | CASSTIGQGYEQYF | TRBJ2-7 | TRBV19 | TRBD1 | NA | 14
TGCGCCAGCAGTGTGGGCGTCAGGGAACAAGAGACCCAGTACTTC | CASSVGVREQETQYF | TRBJ2-5 | TRBV5-1 | NA | NA | 15
TGTGCCAGTAGTCCTCAGGGGGCGCCTGGTCAGCCCCAGCATTTT | CASSPQGAPGQPQHF | TRBJ1-5 | TRBV19 | TRBD1 | few | 15
TGTGCCAGCTCGGTTGGGACTAGCGGGAGGGGAGGCGAGCAGTTCTTC | CASSVGTSGRGGEQFF | TRBJ2-1 | TRBV2 | TRBD2 | NA | 16
TGTGCCAGCAGCAAACAGCCCGAGACCCAGTACTTC | CASSKQPETQYF | TRBJ2-5 | TRBV2 | NA | NA | 12
TGCGCCAGCAGCTTACAGGGGCAGAACTATGGCTACACCTTC | CASSLQGQNYGYTF | TRBJ1-2 | TRBV5-1 | TRBD1 | NA | 14
TGTGCCAGCAGCCGGGGGGACTACCAAGAGACCCAGTACTTC | CASSRGDYQETQYF | TRBJ2-5 | TRBV7-9 | TRBD2 | once | 14
TGTGCCAGCAGCCAAGGGACAGGGGCATTCTACGAGCAGTACTTC | CASSQGTGAFYEQYF | TRBJ2-7 | TRBV14 | TRBD1 | NA | 15
TGTGCCAGCACCCGGACTGTTTTTCGGGATACCGGGGAGCTGTTTTTT | CASTRTVFRDTGELFF | TRBJ2-2 | TRBV9 | NA | NA | 16
TGTGCCAGCAGCGTCTACGAGGGTCAGCCCCAGCATTTT | CASSVYEGQPQHF | TRBJ1-5 | TRBV9 | NA | NA | 13
TGTGCCAGCAGCCAAGACCGAGGGAGTTACAATGAGCAGTTCTTC | CASSQDRGSYNEQFF | TRBJ2-1 | TRBV4-2 | NA | NA | 15
TGTGCCAGCAGCGAAGGAACAGGTGCTTTTTTGCCCCTCCACTTT | CASSEGTGAFLPLHF | TRBJ1-6 | TRBV9 | NA | NA | 15
TGTGCCAGCAGCCAATTAGGGGCACGCTACACCTTC | CASSQLGARYTF | TRBJ1-2 | TRBV14 | NA | NA | 12
TGTGCCAGTAGCGAGGCCGGGACTAGCGGCTACGAGCAGTACTTC | CASSEAGTSGYEQYF | TRBJ2-7 | TRBV19 | TRBD2 | NA | 15
TGTGCCAGCAGTCTCTTTGGGACAGGAGTAAGCACAGATACGCAGTATTTT | CASSLFGTGVSTDTQYF | TRBJ2-3 | TRBV2 | TRBD1 | NA | 17
TGTGCCAGCAGTGTCGCCCCGGACAGGGGTGCTAATGAAAAACTGTTTTTT | CASSVAPDRGANEKLFF | TRBJ1-4 | TRBV2 | TRBD1 | NA | 17
TGTGCCAGCCGAAGTACCGGGGTCCGAAACGAGCAGTACTTC | CASRSTGVRNEQYF | TRBJ2-7 | TRBV28 | NA | few | 14
TGTGCCAGCAGCCCGGGGTTATTCAATGAGCAGTTCTTC | CASSPGLFNEQFF | TRBJ2-1 | TRBV9 | NA | NA | 13
TGTGCCAGCAGTCCGACGGGGATTAGCAATCAGCCCCAGCATTTT | CASSPTGISNQPQHF | TRBJ1-5 | TRBV6-5 | NA | NA | 15
TGTGCCAGCAGTGTCGGGAGACCGAGCGAGCAGTACTTC | CASSVGRPSEQYF | TRBJ2-7 | TRBV6-1 | NA | NA | 13